A few counts support the clone carrying this TCR beta chain. Its antigen is not known. The data derive from a study of Graves' ophthalmopathy and Graves' hyperthyroidism. Study-level information: The collection of peripheral blood took place at initial diagnosis, before any treatment. Study-level findings and limits: The 13-signature model separated ophthalmopathy from stable hyperthyroidism at almost 90% sensitivity and 80% to 84% specificity. Most expanded clonotypes in thyroid above 0.001 frequency also showed up in blood.

Scientists amplified the TCR beta CDR3 regions from RNA transcripts. Following a first-round RT-PCR that used HTBI primers, a second-round multiplex PCR was carried out. TCRdb ran MiXCR on the multiplex PCR reads and lists one entry per CDR3 protein. The repertoire holds hundreds of thousands of distinct CDR3 sequences, with about 20% as singletons. New diagnoses, under 2 months' duration, and ages 18 to 65 characterized the hyperthyroidism patients. CDR3 length: 14 residues. Trimming left V 3 bases short and J 7 bases short, with 14 bases between. Germline V gives CDR1 SGHTS, CDR2 YDEGEE. This sequence was found in a woman younger than 30 with stable Graves' hyperthyroidism. Some clones in this sample may be carry-over from other donors' samples. The gene calls are TRBV5-8 and TRBJ1-5; D gene ambiguous. The sequenced sample was peripheral blood. The CDR3 loop reads CASSYGQDGQPQHF. The CDR3 coding sequence is TGTGCCAGCAGCTATGGTCAGGATGGGCAGCCCCAGCATTTT.